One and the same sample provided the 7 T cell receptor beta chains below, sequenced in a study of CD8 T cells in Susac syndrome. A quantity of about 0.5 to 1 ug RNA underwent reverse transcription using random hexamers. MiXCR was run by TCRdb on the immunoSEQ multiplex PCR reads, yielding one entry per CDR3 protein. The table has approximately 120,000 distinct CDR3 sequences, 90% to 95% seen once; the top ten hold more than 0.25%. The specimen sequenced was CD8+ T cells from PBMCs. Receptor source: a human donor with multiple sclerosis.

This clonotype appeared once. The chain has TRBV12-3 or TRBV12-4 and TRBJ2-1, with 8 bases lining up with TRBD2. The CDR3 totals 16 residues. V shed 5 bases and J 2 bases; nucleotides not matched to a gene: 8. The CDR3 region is CASSVWSGSAYNEQFF. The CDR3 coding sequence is TGTGCCAGCAGTGTATGGAGCGGGAGTGCCTACAATGAGCAGTTCTTC.

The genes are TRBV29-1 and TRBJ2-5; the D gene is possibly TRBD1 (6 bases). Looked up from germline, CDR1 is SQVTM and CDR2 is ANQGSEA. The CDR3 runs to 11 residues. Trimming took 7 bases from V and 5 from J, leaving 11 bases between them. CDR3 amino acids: CSDRVGETQYF. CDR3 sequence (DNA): TGCAGCGACAGGGTGGGGGAGACCCAGTACTTC.

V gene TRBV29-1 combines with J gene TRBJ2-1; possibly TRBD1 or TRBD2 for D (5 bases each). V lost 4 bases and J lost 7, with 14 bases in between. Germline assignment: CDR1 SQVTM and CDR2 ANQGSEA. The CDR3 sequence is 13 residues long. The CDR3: CSVAGRVLNEQFF. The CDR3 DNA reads TGCAGCGTTGCAGGGAGAGTCCTAAATGAGCAGTTCTTC.

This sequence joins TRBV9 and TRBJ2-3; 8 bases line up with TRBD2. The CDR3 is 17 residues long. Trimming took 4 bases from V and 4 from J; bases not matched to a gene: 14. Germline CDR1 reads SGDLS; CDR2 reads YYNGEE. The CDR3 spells CASSPRPERELSDTQYF. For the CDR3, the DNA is TGTGCCAGCAGCCCTCGTCCGGAGCGGGAGTTATCAGATACGCAGTATTTT.

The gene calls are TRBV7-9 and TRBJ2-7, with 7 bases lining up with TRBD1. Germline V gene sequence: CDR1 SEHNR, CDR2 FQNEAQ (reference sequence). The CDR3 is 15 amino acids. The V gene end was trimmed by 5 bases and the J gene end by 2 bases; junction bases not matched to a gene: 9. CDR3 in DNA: TGTGCCAGCAGCCATGACAGGGAATTAACCTACGAGCAGTACGTC. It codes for CASSHDRELTYEQYV.

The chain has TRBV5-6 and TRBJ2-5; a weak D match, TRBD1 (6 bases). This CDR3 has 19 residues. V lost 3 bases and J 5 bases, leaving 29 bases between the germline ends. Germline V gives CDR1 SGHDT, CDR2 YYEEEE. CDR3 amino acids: CASSSNRVLQKQRGETQYF. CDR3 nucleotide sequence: TGTGCCAGCAGCTCGAATCGGGTCCTTCAAAAACAAAGGGGGGAGACCCAGTACTTC. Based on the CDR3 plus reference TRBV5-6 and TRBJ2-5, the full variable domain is DAGVTQSPTHLIKTRGQQVTLRCSPKSGHDTVSWYQQALGQGPQFIFQYYEEEERQRGNFPDRFSGHQFPNYSSELNVNALLLGDSALYLCASSSNRVLQKQRGETQYFGPGTRLLVL.

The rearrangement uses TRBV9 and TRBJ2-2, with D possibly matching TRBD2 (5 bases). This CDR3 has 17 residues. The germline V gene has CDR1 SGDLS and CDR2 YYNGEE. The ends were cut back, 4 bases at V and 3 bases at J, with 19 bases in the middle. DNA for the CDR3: TGTGCCAGCAGCTTCTCTCCAGGCCTCGGGGACACCGGGGAGCTGTTTTTT. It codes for CASSFSPGLGDTGELFF.